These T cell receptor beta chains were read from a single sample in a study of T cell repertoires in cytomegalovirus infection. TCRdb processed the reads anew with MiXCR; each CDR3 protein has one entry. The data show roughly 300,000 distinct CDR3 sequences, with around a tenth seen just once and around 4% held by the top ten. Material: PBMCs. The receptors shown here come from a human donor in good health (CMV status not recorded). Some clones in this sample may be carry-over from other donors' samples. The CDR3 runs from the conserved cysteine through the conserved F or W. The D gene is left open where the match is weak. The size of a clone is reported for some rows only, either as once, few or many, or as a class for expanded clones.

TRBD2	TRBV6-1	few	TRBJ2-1	CASMAFVGTSGYNEQFF	TGTGCCAGCATGGCCTTCGTAGGGACTAGCGGATACAATGAGCAGTTCTTC
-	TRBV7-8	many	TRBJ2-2	CASSLVGTSTGELFF	TGTGCCAGCAGCTTAGTTGGGACAAGCACCGGGGAGCTGTTTTTT
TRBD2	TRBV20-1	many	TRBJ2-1	CSARSLAGITHNEQFF	TGCAGTGCGAGGTCACTAGCGGGGATAACCCACAATGAGCAGTTCTTC
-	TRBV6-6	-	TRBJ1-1	CASSGGGWGGRGTEAFF	TGTGCCAGCAGTGGGGGGGGGTGGGGGGGGCGAGGCACTGAAGCTTTCTTT
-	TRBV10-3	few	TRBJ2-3	CAISERDRTTDTQYF	TGTGCCATCAGTGAGAGAGACAGAACAACAGATACGCAGTATTTT
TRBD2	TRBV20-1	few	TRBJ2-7	CSAPGLANYEQYF	TGCAGTGCTCCGGGACTAGCGAACTACGAGCAGTACTTC
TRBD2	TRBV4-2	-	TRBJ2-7	CASSQVLAGGPASYEQYF	TGTGCCAGCAGCCAAGTCCTTGCGGGAGGGCCTGCATCCTACGAGCAGTACTTC
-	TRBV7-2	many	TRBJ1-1	CASSPRGGGWGTEAFF	TGTGCCAGCAGCCCCCGGGGAGGGGGTTGGGGCACTGAAGCTTTCTTT
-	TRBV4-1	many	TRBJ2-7	CASSHSRSGYEQYF	TGCGCCAGCAGCCACTCCCGGTCCGGCTACGAGCAGTACTTC
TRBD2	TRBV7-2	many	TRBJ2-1	CASSLLLAGGNEQFF	TGTGCCAGCAGCTTATTACTAGCGGGGGGGAATGAGCAGTTCTTC
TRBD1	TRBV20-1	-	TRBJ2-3	CSAREPQGAFTDTQYF	TGCAGTGCTAGAGAACCTCAGGGGGCCTTCACAGATACGCAGTATTTT
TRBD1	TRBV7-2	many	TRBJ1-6	CASSLVGTGSNSPLHF	TGTGCCAGCAGCTTAGTCGGGACAGGGTCGAATTCACCCCTCCACTTT
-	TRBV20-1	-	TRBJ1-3	CSATPGGNTIYF	TGCAGTGCCACCCCGGGTGGAAACACCATATATTTT
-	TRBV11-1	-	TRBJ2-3	CASSSTGTRLTDTQYF	TGTGCCAGCAGCTCCACCGGGACAAGACTCACAGATACGCAGTATTTT
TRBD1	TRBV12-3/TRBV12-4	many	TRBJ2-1	CASSSRDRGYNEQFF	TGCGCCAGCAGCTCCCGGGACAGGGGTTACAATGAGCAGTTCTTC
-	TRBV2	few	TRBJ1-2	CASNGAGYTF	TGTGCCAGCAATGGAGCAGGCTACACCTTC
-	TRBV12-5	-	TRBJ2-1	CASGLDRAQQFF	TGTGCTAGTGGTTTGGACAGGGCTCAGCAGTTCTTC
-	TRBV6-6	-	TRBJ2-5	CASSYGQGRETQYF	TGTGCCAGCAGTTACGGTCAGGGGAGGGAGACCCAGTACTTC
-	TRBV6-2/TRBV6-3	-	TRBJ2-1	CASSYLARYNEQFF	TGTGCCAGCAGTTACTTAGCCCGATACAATGAGCAGTTCTTC
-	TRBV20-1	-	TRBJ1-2	CSARGPGVNYGYTF	TGCAGTGCTAGAGGACCGGGTGTCAACTATGGCTACACCTTC
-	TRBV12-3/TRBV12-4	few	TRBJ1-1	CASSLGAGQEAFF	TGTGCCAGCAGTTTAGGCGCAGGACAAGAAGCTTTCTTT
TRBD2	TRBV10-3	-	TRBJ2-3	CAISESGGAGNTQYF	TGTGCCATCAGTGAGTCGGGAGGAGCGGGGAATACGCAGTATTTT
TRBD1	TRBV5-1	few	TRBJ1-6	CASSFGQGQRSPLHF	TGCGCCAGCAGCTTTGGACAGGGACAAAGGTCACCCCTCCACTTT
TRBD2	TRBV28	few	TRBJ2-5	CASSMGGVETQYF	TGTGCCAGCAGTATGGGAGGGGTAGAGACCCAGTACTTC
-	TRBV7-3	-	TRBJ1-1	CASSRGAETEAFF	TGTGCCAGCAGTCGGGGGGCTGAGACTGAAGCTTTCTTT
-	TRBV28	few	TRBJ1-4	CASSTGTANEKLFF	TGTGCCAGCAGTACAGGGACGGCTAATGAAAAACTGTTTTTT
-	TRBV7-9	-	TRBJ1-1	CASSPPEGRRMNTEAFF	TGTGCCAGCAGCCCCCCGGAGGGACGGCGGATGAACACTGAAGCTTTCTTT
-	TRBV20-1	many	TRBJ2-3	CSARNPLGGGQNTQYF	TGCAGTGCTAGAAACCCTCTTGGGGGGGGCCAAAATACGCAGTATTTT
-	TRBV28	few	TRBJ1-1	CASSLGGGRRSTEAFF	TGTGCCAGCAGTCTTGGGGGCGGGCGAAGGAGCACTGAAGCTTTCTTT
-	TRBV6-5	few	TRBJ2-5	CASTGYQETQYF	TGTGCCAGCACGGGGTATCAAGAGACCCAGTACTTC
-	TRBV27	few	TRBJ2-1	CASRPPGSYNEQFF	TGTGCCAGCAGACCTCCCGGCTCCTACAATGAGCAGTTCTTC
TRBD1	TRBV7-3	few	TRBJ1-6	CASSKKGTGTGSPLHF	TGTGCCAGCAGCAAAAAAGGGACAGGGACGGGTTCACCCCTCCACTTT
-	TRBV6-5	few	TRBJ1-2	CASSYKGGVYGYTF	TGTGCCAGCAGTTACAAGGGAGGGGTCTATGGCTACACCTTC
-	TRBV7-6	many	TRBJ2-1	CASSLARGVGVNEQFF	TGTGCCAGCAGCTTAGCGAGGGGTGTGGGGGTGAATGAGCAGTTCTTC
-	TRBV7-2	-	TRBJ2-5	CASSLSQGRQETQYF	TGTGCCAGCAGCTTATCTCAGGGGAGGCAAGAGACCCAGTACTTC
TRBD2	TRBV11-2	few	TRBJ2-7	CASSLQGLAGPYEQYF	TGTGCCAGCAGCTTACAGGGACTAGCGGGGCCGTACGAGCAGTACTTC
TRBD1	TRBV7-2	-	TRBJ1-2	CASSLGTGPLGYTF	TGTGCCAGCAGCTTGGGGACAGGCCCCCTAGGCTACACCTTC
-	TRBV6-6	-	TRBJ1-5	CASSGGDYSNQPQHF	TGTGCCAGCAGTGGTGGGGACTATAGCAATCAGCCCCAGCATTTT
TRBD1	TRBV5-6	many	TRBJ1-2	CASSWDREDYGYTF	TGTGCCAGCAGCTGGGACAGGGAGGACTATGGCTACACCTTC
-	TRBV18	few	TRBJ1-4	CASSPKGEKLFF	TGTGCCAGCTCGCCCAAGGGTGAAAAACTGTTTTTT